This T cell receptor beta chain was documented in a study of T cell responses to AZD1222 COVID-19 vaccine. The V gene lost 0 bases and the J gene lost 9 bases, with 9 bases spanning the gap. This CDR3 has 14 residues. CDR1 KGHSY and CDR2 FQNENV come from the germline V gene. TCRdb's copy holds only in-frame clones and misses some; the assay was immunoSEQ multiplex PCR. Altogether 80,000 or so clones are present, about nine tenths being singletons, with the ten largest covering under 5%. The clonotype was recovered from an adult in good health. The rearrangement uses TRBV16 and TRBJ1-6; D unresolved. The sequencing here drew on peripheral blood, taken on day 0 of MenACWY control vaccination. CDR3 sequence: CASSQSHPGSPLHF. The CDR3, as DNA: TGTGCCAGCAGCCAATCTCATCCGGGTTCACCCCTCCACTTT.